This T cell receptor beta chain was sequenced for a study of blood T cells in healthy people across ages. It was with a sample-barcoded 5' primer and a J-beta primer mix that a second PCR of roughly 7 to 12 cycles was run. TCRdb independently ran MiXCR on the 5' RACE reads; one entry per CDR3 protein. The sample has about 1.8 million distinct CDR3 sequences, just under 50% seen once. Trimming removed 5 bases at V and 2 bases at J, with 13 bases between. CDR3 length equals 15 residues. CDR1 is SGHNT and CDR2 is YENEEA in the germline V gene. Study-wide results and limits: A strong correlation was found between TCR beta diversity and the percentage of naive T cells.

Of note for this clonotype: Its specificity is unknown.

This sequence originates from a woman in her thirties or forties in good health. V is TRBV11-3 and J is TRBJ2-1, with D possibly being TRBD1 (6 bases). The sample was blood. The CDR3 is CASSGGWGPYNEQFF. CDR3 nucleotides: TGTGCCAGCAGCGGTGGGTGGGGGCCCTACAATGAGCAGTTCTTC.